Sequencing of this T cell receptor beta chain was carried out in a study of T cells in localized non-small cell lung cancer. Generated by immunoSEQ multiplex PCR, the TCRdb table keeps only in-frame clones and is missing some. The data contain about 33,000 clones, roughly 78% of them singletons. Losses at the gene ends were 0 bases for V and 9 bases for J; bases not matched to a gene: 9. This CDR3 comprises 16 residues. The germline gives CDR1 SGHNT, CDR2 YYREEE (reference sequence). The receptor was isolated from a male donor aged 60 or over with stage III squamous cell lung carcinoma. The sample here was peripheral blood, taken before any cancer treatment. The J gene is TRBJ2-1, the V gene TRBV5-4; 10 bases are shared with TRBD2. The DNA of the CDR3 is TGTGCCAGCAGCTTGGCCTGGCCTAGCGGGAGTGGTGAGCAGTTCTTC. Translating gives CASSLAWPSGSGEQFF.